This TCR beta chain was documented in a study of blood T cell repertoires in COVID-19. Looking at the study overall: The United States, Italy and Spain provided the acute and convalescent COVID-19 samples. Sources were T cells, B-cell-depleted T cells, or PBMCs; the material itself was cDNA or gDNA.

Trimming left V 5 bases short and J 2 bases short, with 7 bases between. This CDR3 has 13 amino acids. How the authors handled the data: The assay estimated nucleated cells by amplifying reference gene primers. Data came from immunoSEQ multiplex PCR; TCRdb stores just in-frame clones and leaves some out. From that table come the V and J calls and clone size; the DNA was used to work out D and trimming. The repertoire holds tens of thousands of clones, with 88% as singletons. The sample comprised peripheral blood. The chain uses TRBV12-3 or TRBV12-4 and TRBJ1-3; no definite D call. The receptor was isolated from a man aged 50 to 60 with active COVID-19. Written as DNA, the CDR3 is TGTGCCAGCAGTCCTCCAGCTGGAAACACCATATATTTT. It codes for CASSPPAGNTIYF.